The sample holds a few counts of the clone carrying this T cell receptor (beta chain). Each sample gave at least 7 million isolated PBMCs. This sample stems from a study of blood T cells in healthy people across ages. V shed 4 bases and J 3 bases; nucleotides not matched to a gene: 17. CDR3 length equals 18 residues. Germline CDR1 reads LNHNV; CDR2 reads YYDKDF (reference sequence). Together with a sample-barcoded 5' primer, a J-beta primer mix was included in a second PCR lasting about 6 to 12 cycles. Sequencing recovered at least 2.5 million CDR3-containing paired-end reads from each sample. A single record per CDR3 protein comes from TCRdb applying MiXCR to the 5' RACE reads. The data show roughly 1,100,000 distinct CDR3 sequences, with approximately 26% seen just once and approximately 0.7% held by the top ten. This same sample was also part of a study on T cells of mothers and their children. That study adds: A few healthy Caucasian mothers gave samples, and so did their six children.

This TCR derives from a girl aged 2-10 years in good health. The gene calls are TRBV15 and TRBJ2-5; TRBD1 agrees at 7 bases. Specimen: blood. CDR3: CATSISAPGTDYKETQYF. Here the CDR3 DNA reads TGTGCCACCAGCATATCGGCCCCCGGGACAGATTATAAAGAGACCCAGTACTTC.